A selection of T cell receptor beta chains follows, all from one sample in a study of neurological immune-mediated disorders. One entry per CDR3 protein, called by TCRdb with MiXCR from the 5' RACE reads. In the table there are about 30,000 distinct CDR3 sequences, approximately 5.2% of which are singletons. Material for sequencing was CD4+ T cells from blood. Source of these receptors: a woman aged 50 to 60 in good health. The CDR3 runs from the conserved cysteine through the conserved F or W. D genes are given only for firm matches. Only some rows state a clone size, as once, few, many or a class for expanded clones.

V gene: TRBV4-1
J gene: TRBJ2-2
clone size: many
D gene: NA
CDR3 protein: CASSQDRTGANTGELFF
CDR3 DNA: TGCGCCAGCAGCCAAGATCGTACGGGGGCGAACACCGGGGAGCTGTTTTTT

V gene: TRBV9
J gene: TRBJ2-1
clone size: many
D gene: NA
CDR3 protein: CASSVIGPGNEQFF
CDR3 DNA: TGTGCCAGCAGCGTAATAGGGCCGGGCAATGAGCAGTTCTTC

V gene: TRBV5-1
J gene: TRBJ2-1
clone size: many
D gene: NA
CDR3 protein: CASRFSPDYNEQFF
CDR3 DNA: TGCGCCAGCAGATTCTCCCCCGACTACAATGAGCAGTTCTTC

V gene: TRBV29-1
J gene: TRBJ2-1
clone size: many
D gene: TRBD2
CDR3 protein: CSVTTSGRVNEQFF
CDR3 DNA: TGCAGCGTTACCACTAGCGGGAGGGTTAATGAGCAGTTCTTC

V gene: TRBV20-1
J gene: TRBJ2-7
clone size: many
D gene: TRBD1
CDR3 protein: CSAPGTAVYEQYF
CDR3 DNA: TGCAGTGCTCCTGGGACAGCAGTTTACGAGCAGTACTTC

V gene: TRBV25-1
J gene: TRBJ2-7
clone size: many
D gene: NA
CDR3 protein: CASSGLYEQYF
CDR3 DNA: TGTGCCAGCAGTGGATTATACGAGCAGTACTTC

V gene: TRBV20-1
J gene: TRBJ2-6
clone size: many
D gene: TRBD1
CDR3 protein: CSGISGGTGANVLTF
CDR3 DNA: TGCAGTGGGATATCAGGGGGAACTGGGGCCAACGTCCTGACTTTC

V gene: TRBV20-1
J gene: TRBJ2-3
clone size: many
D gene: TRBD2
CDR3 protein: CSASSGRAADTQYF
CDR3 DNA: TGCAGTGCTTCAAGCGGGAGGGCCGCAGATACGCAGTATTTT

V gene: TRBV20-1
J gene: TRBJ2-7
clone size: many
D gene: NA
CDR3 protein: CSAVNKWGSYEQYF
CDR3 DNA: TGCAGTGCCGTGAATAAATGGGGATCCTACGAGCAGTACTTC

V gene: TRBV20-1
J gene: TRBJ2-7
clone size: many
D gene: TRBD1
CDR3 protein: CSARGSGTGGYEQYF
CDR3 DNA: TGCAGTGCACGCGGAAGTGGGACAGGGGGCTACGAGCAGTACTTC

V gene: TRBV19
J gene: TRBJ2-3
clone size: many
D gene: NA
CDR3 protein: CASSWQDQTDTQYF
CDR3 DNA: TGTGCCAGTAGCTGGCAGGATCAGACAGATACGCAGTATTTT

V gene: TRBV11-2
J gene: TRBJ2-2
clone size: many
D gene: NA
CDR3 protein: CASSLDWDAGELFF
CDR3 DNA: TGTGCCAGCAGCTTAGATTGGGACGCCGGGGAGCTGTTTTTT

V gene: TRBV9
J gene: TRBJ2-1
clone size: many
D gene: TRBD2
CDR3 protein: CASSVAPSGRAGEQFF
CDR3 DNA: TGTGCCAGCAGCGTAGCCCCTAGCGGGAGGGCCGGTGAGCAGTTCTTC

V gene: TRBV29-1
J gene: TRBJ1-5
clone size: many
D gene: NA
CDR3 protein: CSVETFGEPQHF
CDR3 DNA: TGCAGCGTTGAGACCTTCGGGGAGCCCCAGCATTTT

V gene: TRBV5-1
J gene: TRBJ2-5
clone size: many
D gene: NA
CDR3 protein: CASSAGTPHYGETQYF
CDR3 DNA: TGCGCCAGCAGCGCCGGGACTCCACACTACGGAGAGACCCAGTACTTC

V gene: TRBV20-1
J gene: TRBJ2-5
clone size: many
D gene: TRBD2
CDR3 protein: CSATRLAGSQETQYF
CDR3 DNA: TGCAGTGCTACTCGACTAGCGGGCAGCCAAGAGACCCAGTACTTC

V gene: TRBV2
J gene: TRBJ2-2
clone size: many
D gene: NA
CDR3 protein: CASSGRGGELFF
CDR3 DNA: TGTGCCAGCAGTGGCAGAGGCGGGGAGCTGTTTTTT

V gene: TRBV10-3
J gene: TRBJ2-1
clone size: many
D gene: NA
CDR3 protein: CAISESRLGADEQFF
CDR3 DNA: TGTGCCATCAGTGAGTCTCGGTTGGGGGCGGATGAGCAGTTCTTC

V gene: TRBV4-3
J gene: TRBJ2-1
clone size: many
D gene: TRBD2
CDR3 protein: CASSQDSGGGSYNEQFF
CDR3 DNA: TGCGCCAGCAGCCAAGATTCGGGAGGGGGTTCCTACAATGAGCAGTTCTTC

V gene: TRBV11-2
J gene: TRBJ2-1
clone size: many
D gene: TRBD2
CDR3 protein: CASSRTSVGEQFF
CDR3 DNA: TGTGCCAGCAGCCGCACTAGCGTAGGGGAGCAGTTCTTC

V gene: TRBV12-3/TRBV12-4
J gene: TRBJ1-2
clone size: many
D gene: NA
CDR3 protein: CASSLVGPSGYTF
CDR3 DNA: TGTGCCAGCAGTTTAGTGGGGCCGTCTGGCTACACCTTC

V gene: TRBV7-2
J gene: TRBJ2-3
clone size: many
D gene: NA
CDR3 protein: CASSLIGGTDTQYF
CDR3 DNA: TGTGCCAGCAGCTTGATAGGGGGCACAGATACGCAGTATTTT

V gene: TRBV7-3
J gene: TRBJ2-3
clone size: many
D gene: NA
CDR3 protein: CASSLGTGDGTDTQYF
CDR3 DNA: TGTGCCAGCAGCTTAGGGACGGGGGATGGCACAGATACGCAGTATTTT

V gene: TRBV20-1
J gene: TRBJ2-3
clone size: many
D gene: NA
CDR3 protein: CSASRPLPGGWGADTQYF
CDR3 DNA: TGCAGTGCTAGTCGGCCACTCCCAGGGGGTTGGGGGGCAGATACGCAGTATTTT

V gene: TRBV11-2
J gene: TRBJ2-7
clone size: few
D gene: NA
CDR3 protein: CASSLPGPPYEQYF
CDR3 DNA: TGTGCCAGCAGCCTTCCGGGACCTCCCTACGAGCAGTACTTC

V gene: TRBV20-1
J gene: TRBJ2-1
clone size: many
D gene: NA
CDR3 protein: CSAPSGQGSYNEQFF
CDR3 DNA: TGCAGTGCTCCAAGCGGACAAGGATCCTACAATGAGCAGTTCTTC

V gene: TRBV5-1
J gene: TRBJ2-2
clone size: many
D gene: TRBD1
CDR3 protein: CASSLSGGRGELFF
CDR3 DNA: TGCGCCAGCAGCTTATCAGGGGGCAGAGGGGAGCTGTTTTTT

V gene: TRBV28
J gene: TRBJ2-3
clone size: many
D gene: NA
CDR3 protein: CAPSWVADTQYF
CDR3 DNA: TGTGCCCCTTCGTGGGTCGCAGATACGCAGTATTTT

V gene: TRBV7-2
J gene: TRBJ2-1
clone size: many
D gene: TRBD1
CDR3 protein: CASSLLPGTGSFF
CDR3 DNA: TGTGCCAGCAGCTTATTGCCCGGGACAGGGTCGTTCTTC

V gene: TRBV29-1
J gene: TRBJ2-1
clone size: many
D gene: NA
CDR3 protein: CSVEGIGLNEQFF
CDR3 DNA: TGCAGCGTTGAAGGGATAGGGTTGAATGAGCAGTTCTTC

V gene: TRBV6-5
J gene: TRBJ1-3
clone size: many
D gene: NA
CDR3 protein: CASSYDHSGNTIYF
CDR3 DNA: TGTGCCAGCAGTTACGACCACTCTGGAAACACCATATATTTT

V gene: TRBV20-1
J gene: TRBJ2-1
clone size: many
D gene: NA
CDR3 protein: CSAPETSRGVGNEQFF
CDR3 DNA: TGCAGTGCTCCCGAAACATCAAGGGGGGTAGGGAATGAGCAGTTCTTC

V gene: TRBV28
J gene: TRBJ1-5
clone size: many
D gene: NA
CDR3 protein: CASSFSGRLNQPQHF
CDR3 DNA: TGTGCCAGCAGTTTCAGCGGTCGACTCAATCAGCCCCAGCATTTT

V gene: TRBV7-2
J gene: TRBJ1-1
clone size: many
D gene: NA
CDR3 protein: CASSSGQPITSAFF
CDR3 DNA: TGTGCCAGCAGCTCCGGACAGCCGATCACGTCGGCTTTCTTT

V gene: TRBV7-2
J gene: TRBJ2-1
clone size: medium-sized
D gene: NA
CDR3 protein: CASSLPEGGNEQFF
CDR3 DNA: TGTGCCAGCAGCTTACCTGAAGGGGGTAATGAGCAGTTCTTC

V gene: TRBV5-6
J gene: TRBJ2-7
clone size: many
D gene: NA
CDR3 protein: CASSTQGKGFYEQYF
CDR3 DNA: TGTGCCAGCAGCACCCAAGGGAAAGGGTTCTACGAGCAGTACTTC

V gene: TRBV5-1
J gene: TRBJ1-6
clone size: many
D gene: NA
CDR3 protein: CASSPGSAEAPLHF
CDR3 DNA: TGCGCCAGCAGCCCTGGAAGTGCCGAAGCACCCCTCCACTTT

V gene: TRBV20-1
J gene: TRBJ1-4
clone size: many
D gene: TRBD1
CDR3 protein: CSAQQGAEEKLFF
CDR3 DNA: TGCAGTGCTCAACAGGGGGCTGAAGAAAAACTGTTTTTT

V gene: TRBV10-1
J gene: TRBJ2-1
clone size: few
D gene: NA
CDR3 protein: CASSQAGAFGEQFF
CDR3 DNA: TGCGCCAGCTCCCAGGCCGGGGCTTTCGGTGAGCAGTTCTTC

V gene: TRBV4-3
J gene: TRBJ1-4
clone size: many
D gene: NA
CDR3 protein: CASSGSVATNEKLFF
CDR3 DNA: TGCGCCAGCAGCGGCAGCGTCGCAACTAATGAAAAACTGTTTTTT

V gene: TRBV9
J gene: TRBJ1-3
clone size: NA
D gene: TRBD1
CDR3 protein: CASSLARTGEHTIYF
CDR3 DNA: TGTGCCAGCAGCCTAGCAAGGACAGGGGAGCACACCATATATTTT

V gene: TRBV20-1
J gene: TRBJ2-7
clone size: many
D gene: TRBD1
CDR3 protein: CSARGQGVYEQYF
CDR3 DNA: TGCAGTGCTAGAGGACAGGGGGTGTACGAGCAGTACTTC

V gene: TRBV29-1
J gene: TRBJ1-6
clone size: medium-sized
D gene: NA
CDR3 protein: CSARKTSDSPLHF
CDR3 DNA: TGCAGCGCCAGGAAAACCTCGGATTCACCCCTCCACTTT

V gene: TRBV7-2
J gene: TRBJ1-4
clone size: many
D gene: NA
CDR3 protein: CASSTSPYREPGEKLFF
CDR3 DNA: TGTGCCAGCAGCACCTCACCGTACAGGGAACCGGGGGAAAAACTGTTTTTT

V gene: TRBV5-1
J gene: TRBJ1-5
clone size: many
D gene: NA
CDR3 protein: CASSLDSNQPQHF
CDR3 DNA: TGCGCCAGCAGCCTCGATAGCAATCAGCCCCAGCATTTT

V gene: TRBV5-1
J gene: TRBJ1-6
clone size: many
D gene: NA
CDR3 protein: CASSLAGEAATSRGLLHF
CDR3 DNA: TGCGCCAGCAGCTTGGCCGGGGAGGCAGCTACCTCCCGGGGTCTCCTCCACTTT

V gene: TRBV14
J gene: TRBJ2-3
clone size: many
D gene: TRBD1
CDR3 protein: CASSQDRGTDTQYF
CDR3 DNA: TGTGCCAGCAGCCAAGACAGGGGGACAGATACGCAGTATTTT

V gene: TRBV20-1
J gene: TRBJ1-5
clone size: many
D gene: NA
CDR3 protein: CSASPPQAYQPQHF
CDR3 DNA: TGCAGTGCTTCCCCCCCGCAGGCTTATCAGCCCCAGCATTTT

V gene: TRBV3-1
J gene: TRBJ2-1
clone size: many
D gene: NA
CDR3 protein: CASSLSPGGRQFF
CDR3 DNA: TGTGCCAGCAGCCTATCCCCTGGGGGCAGACAGTTCTTC

V gene: TRBV6-1
J gene: TRBJ2-3
clone size: NA
D gene: TRBD2
CDR3 protein: CASRTSGSSTDTQYF
CDR3 DNA: TGTGCCAGCAGGACTAGCGGTTCTAGCACAGATACGCAGTATTTT

V gene: TRBV5-1
J gene: TRBJ2-2
clone size: many
D gene: NA
CDR3 protein: CASSQGHHTGELFF
CDR3 DNA: TGCGCCAGCAGCCAGGGACACCACACCGGGGAGCTGTTTTTT

V gene: TRBV20-1
J gene: TRBJ2-2
clone size: many
D gene: TRBD2
CDR3 protein: CSARGLAGGEAGELFF
CDR3 DNA: TGCAGTGCTAGAGGGCTAGCGGGAGGAGAGGCCGGGGAGCTGTTTTTT

V gene: TRBV3-1
J gene: TRBJ2-5
clone size: many
D gene: NA
CDR3 protein: CASSQDIGAQETQYF
CDR3 DNA: TGTGCCAGCAGCCAAGATATAGGGGCACAAGAGACCCAGTACTTC

V gene: TRBV12-3/TRBV12-4
J gene: TRBJ2-3
clone size: many
D gene: TRBD1
CDR3 protein: CASNDRGPSTDTQYF
CDR3 DNA: TGTGCCAGTAACGACAGGGGGCCAAGCACAGATACGCAGTATTTT

V gene: TRBV10-3
J gene: TRBJ2-5
clone size: medium-sized
D gene: TRBD2
CDR3 protein: CAISESSGRAETQYF
CDR3 DNA: TGTGCCATCAGTGAGTCAAGCGGGAGGGCCGAGACCCAGTACTTC